These 14 T cell receptor beta chains were all obtained from the same sample, sequenced in a study of T-cell memory formation after mild COVID-19. TCRdb reprocessed the 5' RACE reads via MiXCR and lists one record per CDR3 protein. The data show about half a million distinct CDR3 sequences, 15% to 20% seen once. Sequences were obtained from PBMCs or a T cell subset sorted from them (not recorded which). Source of these receptors: an adult woman who had mild COVID-19 (a few samples of this study predate the infection). Cell type and time point are not known.

V usage is TRBV11-2 and J usage is TRBJ2-7; tentatively, D is TRBD2 (6 bases). The CDR3 spans 11 residues. Germline V lookup: CDR1 SGHAT, CDR2 FQNNGV. Trimming pared 7 bases from V and 6 bases from J, leaving 10 bases between. This CDR3 is CASIMGGEQYF. The CDR3 nucleotides read TGTGCCAGCATCATGGGGGGCGAGCAGTACTTC.

Only a few counts were recorded for this clonotype. The rearrangement uses TRBV6-5 and TRBJ2-7; D might be TRBD1 or TRBD2, each matching 6 bases. Germline CDR1 MNHEY, CDR2 SVGAGI. Trimming took 4 bases from V and 3 from J, leaving 16 bases between them. This CDR3 is 15 amino acids long. In DNA form, the CDR3 reads TGTGCCAGCAGTTGGGGGGCAGCCAGTTTCTACGAGCAGTACTTC. It yields the protein CASSWGAASFYEQYF.

The chain recombines TRBV5-4 with TRBJ2-1; the D is unclear. Per germline, CDR1 SGHNT and CDR2 YYREEE (reference sequence). The CDR3 totals 16 residues. The V end was cut by 5 bases, the J end by 5 bases, with 20 bases between. The CDR3 here is CASSSRTGPRHNEQFF. CDR3 sequence (DNA): TGTGCCAGCAGTTCACGTACCGGGCCCCGTCACAATGAGCAGTTCTTC.

The gene calls are TRBV6-2 or TRBV6-3 and TRBJ1-4, with 9 bases matching TRBD1. Germline trimming cut 6 bases from V and 0 bases from J; bases unmatched to any gene: 8. The germline gives CDR1 MNHEY, CDR2 SVGEGT. The CDR3 covers 17 residues. The DNA of the CDR3 is TGTGCCAGCAGCCACCGGGACAGGGCTTCAACTAATGAAAAACTGTTTTTT. Its protein product is CASSHRDRASTNEKLFF.

The rearrangement joins TRBV7-8 to TRBJ1-4; unclear D gene. The V end lost 1 base, the J end lost 8 bases, and 8 bases lay between the germline ends. The CDR3 spans 13 residues. Germline V gene data show CDR1 as SGHVS and CDR2 as FQNEAQ. The CDR3 region is CASSLEVAEKLFF. Written as DNA, the CDR3 is TGTGCCAGCAGCTTAGAGGTTGCGGAAAAACTGTTTTTT.

This clonotype was recorded at least ten times. The genes are TRBV27 and TRBJ2-1, with D unclear. The CDR3 spans 12 residues. V was trimmed by 3 bases and J by 3 bases, leaving 3 bases between them. CDR1 and CDR2 (germline): MNHEY, SMNVEV (reference sequence). Here the CDR3 reads CASSFLYNEQFF. The CDR3 region has the DNA TGTGCCAGCAGTTTCCTCTACAATGAGCAGTTCTTC.

The chain has TRBV24-1 and TRBJ2-1, with TRBD2 matching over 7 bases. This CDR3 is built from 15 residues. Unmatched junction bases numbered 8, after V lost 9 bases and J lost 1 base. CDR1 and CDR2 (germline): KGHDR, SFDVKD. Written as DNA, the CDR3 is TGTGCCACCGGTTGGGGGGAGGGGTCCTACAATGAGCAGTTCTTC. Its protein is CATGWGEGSYNEQFF.

This chain joins TRBV19 and TRBJ2-1; D not certain. Between the trimmed V and J ends, which lost 6 bases and 3 bases, there was a span of 12 bases. This CDR3 has 14 residues. Germline V gene sequence: CDR1 LNHDA, CDR2 SQIVND (reference sequence). For the CDR3, the DNA is TGTGCCAGTAGAGAGGTAGGCATCTACAATGAGCAGTTCTTC. This gives the protein CASREVGIYNEQFF.

This clonotype has more than one count but fewer than ten. The rearrangement links TRBV4-2 to TRBJ2-3; D is perhaps TRBD2 (6 bases). The V end lost 0 bases, the J end lost 1 base, and 11 bases lay between the germline ends. This CDR3 is 16 amino acids long. The germline V gene encodes CDR1 LGHNA and CDR2 YNFKEQ. The CDR3 DNA is TGTGCCAGCAGCCAAGATCTGGGACTCGGCACAGATACGCAGTATTTT. This codes for CASSQDLGLGTDTQYF.

This rearrangement joins TRBV5-1 to TRBJ1-1; no definite D call. V lost 3 bases to trimming and J lost 0 bases, with 12 bases between them. CDR1 and CDR2 (germline): SGHRS, YFSETQ. The CDR3 is made up of 15 amino acids. The CDR3: CASSSWTAMNTEAFF. In DNA, the CDR3 is TGCGCCAGCAGCTCCTGGACCGCGATGAACACTGAAGCTTTCTTT.

V and J are TRBV19 and TRBJ1-1; 11 bases map to TRBD1. The length of the CDR3 is 17 residues. V dropped 6 bases and J dropped 0; count of bases not matched to a gene: 9. Germline CDR1 LNHDA, CDR2 SQIVND (reference sequence). CDR3 nucleotides: TGTGCCAGTAGGGCTAGGACAGGGGGCAGAGTGAACACTGAAGCTTTCTTT. It encodes CASRARTGGRVNTEAFF.

V is TRBV15 and J is TRBJ2-2; D assignment may be TRBD1 or TRBD2 (7 bases each). This CDR3 region has 17 residues. Germline V lookup: CDR1 LNHNV, CDR2 YYDKDF (reference sequence). V gave up 5 bases and J gave up 0 bases, with 16 bases separating them. Written as DNA, the CDR3 is TGTGCCACCAGCTCACCTAGCGGACAGGCGAACACCGGGGAGCTGTTTTTT. It encodes CATSSPSGQANTGELFF.

The rearrangement links TRBV7-9 to TRBJ2-7; TRBD2 is a possible D gene (5 bases). Trimming pared 5 bases from V and 3 bases from J, leaving 14 bases between. Per germline, CDR1 SEHNR and CDR2 FQNEAQ (reference sequence). CDR3 length: 14 amino acids. The CDR3 sequence: CASSPPRGYYEQYF. The CDR3 nucleotides are TGTGCCAGCAGCCCACCCCGGGGATACTACGAGCAGTACTTC.

This clonotype was recorded once. V usage is TRBV20-1 and J usage is TRBJ2-4, with 7 bases lining up with TRBD1. The CDR3 length is 15 residues. Germline trimming cut 4 bases from V and 2 bases from J; bases unmatched to any gene: 8. Germline assignment: CDR1 DFQATT and CDR2 SNEGSKA (reference sequence). The CDR3 sequence is CSAKDRVSSKNIQYF. Written as DNA, the CDR3 is TGCAGTGCTAAAGACAGGGTTAGTTCCAAAAACATTCAGTACTTC.